This T cell receptor (beta chain) was sequenced for a study of blood T cell repertoires in COVID-19. About the research overall: Sources were T cells, B-cell-depleted T cells, or PBMCs; the material itself was cDNA or gDNA.

The CDR3 consists of 11 residues. Germline values: CDR1 SNHLY, CDR2 FYNNEI. Measured with immunoSEQ multiplex PCR; TCRdb has only the in-frame clones, and not every one. The table lists 200,000 to 300,000 clones, 83% of them singletons. This clone was counted at least ten times. Sequencing used peripheral blood. This TCR was sampled from a human donor in a cohort sampled during active COVID-19. The chain combines TRBV2 with TRBJ2-7; TRBD1 aligns across 7 bases. CDR3 residues: CALGQAYEQYF. The DNA for the CDR3 is TGTGCTCTTGGACAGGCCTACGAGCAGTACTTC.